This TCR beta chain was recorded in a study of blood T cell repertoires in COVID-19. Whole-study context: From the United States, Italy and Spain came samples of acute and convalescent COVID-19. PBMCs, B-cell-depleted T cells, or T cells provided the cDNA or gDNA that made up the material.

Germline-derived CDR1 and CDR2 are MNHEY and SVGAGI. The CDR3 contains 13 residues. V shed 8 bases and J shed 4 bases, with 12 bases lying between them. Authors' analysis steps: Reference gene primer amplification yielded estimated nucleated cell counts. Produced via immunoSEQ multiplex PCR; TCRdb's table is partial and in-frame only. The V and J calls and clone size are taken from that table; D and trimming were inferred from the DNA. This table has approximately 280,000 clones, 85% appearing once. Sequenced input: peripheral blood. This rearrangement joins TRBV6-5 to TRBJ1-5; D is perhaps TRBD1 (6 bases). This sequence originates from a man aged 50 or older with active or convalescent COVID-19. The CDR3 sequence is CASAGVLNQPQHF. The CDR3 nucleotides are TGTGCCAGCGCAGGGGTTTTGAATCAGCCCCAGCATTTT.